The rows below give T cell receptor beta chains drawn from one sample of a study of CD8 T cells in Susac syndrome. TCRdb independently ran MiXCR on the immunoSEQ multiplex PCR reads; one entry per CDR3 protein. The repertoire consists of 150,000 or so distinct CDR3 sequences, with about 94% occurring once and the leading ten covering over 0.2%. Sequences were obtained from CD8+ T cells from PBMCs. These receptors came from a human donor with multiple sclerosis. Both conserved end residues are part of each CDR3. Each record gives: V gene, J gene, D gene, clone size, CDR3 protein, CDR3 DNA. D genes are given only for firm matches. Size values are once, few and many counts, or a class for expanded clones, and some rows have none.

V gene: TRBV9; J gene: TRBJ2-7; D gene: TRBD1; clone size: few; CDR3 protein: CASSPRDRGYEQYF; CDR3 DNA: TGTGCCAGCAGCCCTCGGGACAGGGGCTACGAGCAGTACTTC
V gene: TRBV12-3/TRBV12-4; J gene: TRBJ2-3; D gene: -; clone size: -; CDR3 protein: CASSHGSNTQYF; CDR3 DNA: TGTGCCAGCAGTCACGGATCGAATACGCAGTATTTT
V gene: TRBV6-2/TRBV6-3; J gene: TRBJ2-5; D gene: TRBD1; clone size: once; CDR3 protein: CASSYNRDRSQETQYF; CDR3 DNA: TGTGCCAGCAGTTATAACCGGGACAGATCACAAGAGACCCAGTACTTC
V gene: TRBV5-6; J gene: TRBJ2-3; D gene: -; clone size: -; CDR3 protein: CASSLYQGRTDTQYF; CDR3 DNA: TGTGCCAGCAGCTTGTATCAGGGCCGCACAGATACGCAGTATTTT
V gene: TRBV11-2; J gene: TRBJ2-7; D gene: TRBD1; clone size: -; CDR3 protein: CASSQDRLISLYEQYF; CDR3 DNA: TGTGCCAGCAGCCAGGACAGGCTAATCTCCCTCTACGAGCAGTACTTC
V gene: TRBV6-1; J gene: TRBJ2-3; D gene: TRBD2; clone size: -; CDR3 protein: CASQASIAGPGDTQYF; CDR3 DNA: TGTGCCAGCCAAGCCTCTATAGCGGGTCCCGGGGATACGCAGTATTTT
V gene: TRBV12-3/TRBV12-4; J gene: TRBJ2-7; D gene: -; clone size: few; CDR3 protein: CASSLSGNEQYF; CDR3 DNA: TGTGCCAGCAGTTTATCAGGCAACGAGCAGTACTTC
V gene: TRBV6-5; J gene: TRBJ2-1; D gene: -; clone size: -; CDR3 protein: CASSSGLHNEQFF; CDR3 DNA: TGTGCCAGCAGTTCCGGGTTACACAATGAGCAGTTCTTC
V gene: TRBV10-3; J gene: TRBJ2-3; D gene: TRBD2; clone size: -; CDR3 protein: CAIRMRTSGGGDTQYF; CDR3 DNA: TGTGCCATCAGGATGAGGACTAGCGGGGGTGGGGATACGCAGTATTTT
V gene: TRBV15; J gene: TRBJ2-5; D gene: -; clone size: -; CDR3 protein: CATSRKRAQETQYF; CDR3 DNA: TGTGCCACCAGCAGGAAGCGGGCGCAAGAGACCCAGTACTTC
V gene: TRBV4-1; J gene: TRBJ2-5; D gene: -; clone size: -; CDR3 protein: CASSHDTEEDQETQYF; CDR3 DNA: TGCGCCAGCAGCCATGATACCGAGGAGGATCAAGAGACCCAGTACTTC
V gene: TRBV7-8; J gene: TRBJ1-5; D gene: -; clone size: once; CDR3 protein: CASSPSFSNQPQHF; CDR3 DNA: TGTGCCAGCAGCCCCTCCTTCAGCAATCAGCCCCAGCATTTT
V gene: TRBV2; J gene: TRBJ2-3; D gene: -; clone size: -; CDR3 protein: CASSETGGAFPQYF; CDR3 DNA: TGTGCCAGCAGTGAAACTGGGGGGGCCTTCCCGCAGTATTTT
V gene: TRBV4-3; J gene: TRBJ1-2; D gene: -; clone size: -; CDR3 protein: CASSPNREANYGYTF; CDR3 DNA: TGCGCCAGCAGCCCCAACAGGGAAGCTAACTATGGCTACACCTTC
V gene: TRBV13; J gene: TRBJ2-3; D gene: -; clone size: -; CDR3 protein: CASSLEVQGWGTQYF; CDR3 DNA: TGTGCCAGCAGCTTAGAGGTTCAGGGGTGGGGTACGCAGTATTTT
V gene: TRBV7-8; J gene: TRBJ1-1; D gene: -; clone size: once; CDR3 protein: CASSAPGTEAFF; CDR3 DNA: TGTGCCAGCAGCGCTCCCGGCACTGAAGCTTTCTTT
V gene: TRBV3-1; J gene: TRBJ1-1; D gene: -; clone size: -; CDR3 protein: CASSQARGAPTEAFF; CDR3 DNA: TGTGCCAGCAGCCAGGCGAGAGGGGCGCCCACTGAAGCTTTCTTT
V gene: TRBV6-5; J gene: TRBJ2-7; D gene: -; clone size: -; CDR3 protein: CASSYSNKGSSYEQYF; CDR3 DNA: TGTGCCAGCAGTTACTCGAACAAGGGTTCGTCCTACGAGCAGTACTTC